The entry that follows covers one T cell receptor (beta chain) sequence. There is no known antigen for this receptor. No base quality values were provided; no much bigger clone lies one nucleotide off. A FACSAria II was used to sort memory CD4+ T cells, defined as single viable CD3+CD4+CD8-CD45RO+ cells. CMV serostatus was determined using a Roche Elecsys assay that detects serum IgG against CMV pp150, pp28, p38 and p52. After the samples were thawed, total CD4+ T cells were enriched through positive selection using CD4 magnetic microbeads. The samples came from a separate study whose specific focus was interrogating the CD4+ T cell memory repertoire. Following standard operating procedures, peripheral blood mononuclear cells were isolated and cryopreserved, while serum was kept at -80 degrees C. The staining used CD3-PerCP (BW264/56), CD4-APC (RPA-T4), CD45RO-PE (UCHT1) and CD8-Pacific Orange (3B5) antibodies, and Sytox blue was used to exclude non-viable cells.

In the germline V gene (reference sequence), CDR1 corresponds to MNHNY and CDR2 to SVGAGI. The CDR3 starts with the cysteine, ends with the phenylalanine, and has 11 residues. The entry retains the CDR3 DNA only, 33 bases that are in frame from base 1. Trimming costs V 3 bases and J 10 bases, and their ends lie 7 bases apart. The sample originates from a study of memory CD4+ T cells and cytomegalovirus serostatus (dated by TCRdb to about 2019). Describing the broader study: The cohort included around 35 healthy adults from Belgium, of whom 9 were CMV seropositive and approximately 24 were CMV seronegative. CD4+ memory TCRbeta repertoires of a Belgian cohort with known cytomegalovirus serostatus were sequenced in order to replicate a published TCR-based CMV serostatus classifier.

Genomic DNA was extracted from sorted cells with the Quick-DNA Microprep Kit. Amplification of TCRbeta DNA was done with the immunoSEQ hsTCRbeta kit, following the protocol from the manufacturer. TCRbeta libraries were sequenced on an Illumina MiSeq instrument. The authors' analysis ran thus. Once out-of-frame sequences had been removed, millions of distinct TCRbeta sequences were left, which works out to an average of approximately 63,000 per individual. Each individual was scored according to the count of about 150 previously reported CMV-associated TCRbeta sequences and the total productive distinct TCRbeta count. A beta-binomial model was reimplemented in Python, and scikit-learn random forests with default parameters were trained on data from the US cohort. Classifier performance on the Belgian cohort was summarized as median AUC with percentile confidence intervals over 10,000 bootstrap iterations. TCRdb took this table from immuneACCESS and kept in-frame rearrangements with V and J called. Such tables lack part of the clones; where checked against another copy, unresolved V genes explain under half of the gap, and the rest is unexplained. The V and J calls and clone size were taken over from that table, and D and trimming were inferred from the DNA. Counted in this sample were some 80,000 clones; over 80% of them appeared once. The top ten constitute 0.78% of the sample.

Study-wide findings and limitations: Only CD4+CD45RO+ memory cells were sequenced, in contrast to the original study, which included naive and memory CD4+ and CD8+ populations. Among the 150 to 200 previously reported CMV-associated TCRbeta sequences, about 71 showed up in the CD4+ memory repertoires, with each one found in between one and five individuals. The original-framework classifier achieved a median bootstrapped AUC of about 0.94 with a 95% CI of 0.76-1.00 on the Belgian cohort. For predicting CMV serostatus, the median bootstrapped AUC was 0.95 using the original framework and approximately 0.91 using a US-trained random forest. The results were read as suggesting that the CMV-associated TCR signature is, for the most part, present in the CD4+ memory repertoire.

Sequences were obtained from memory CD4+ T cells from blood. Here the chain combines TRBV6-6 and TRBJ2-1, with the D gene not clear enough to name. This clonotype was obtained from an adult in good health and CMV-seronegative. The DNA sequence is given as TGTGCCAGCAGTTATTTCGAAGAGCAGTTCTTC. It translates to CASSYFEEQFF.